The rows below give T cell receptor beta chains drawn from one sample of a study of T cell repertoires in cytomegalovirus infection. From the reads, TCRdb called clonotypes with MiXCR, one entry per CDR3 protein. The sample holds some 680,000 distinct CDR3 sequences, 35% to 45% seen once. Specimen: PBMCs. The source is a human donor in good health (CMV status not recorded). Some clones in this sample may be carry-over from other donors' samples. CDR3s include the opening cysteine and the closing phenylalanine or tryptophan. The D gene is left open where the match is weak. Clone sizes are given selectively: once, few, many, or a class where the clone is expanded.

d_call	clone_size	j_call	v_call	cdr3_aa	cdr3_nt
.	many	TRBJ2-1	TRBV7-8	CASRTNTVSYNEQFF	TGTGCCAGCAGAACAAACACCGTATCCTACAATGAGCAGTTCTTC
.	.	TRBJ1-5	TRBV28	CATADEWQPQHF	TGTGCCACCGCCGACGAGTGGCAGCCCCAGCATTTT
.	.	TRBJ2-7	TRBV7-9	CASSRPPYEQYF	TGTGCCAGCAGCCGACCCCCTTACGAGCAGTACTTC
TRBD1	.	TRBJ1-2	TRBV2	CAVPKGQNYGYTF	TGTGCCGTCCCCAAGGGACAGAACTATGGCTACACCTTC
.	few	TRBJ2-7	TRBV27	CASTQLGLKAHEQYF	TGTGCCAGCACGCAACTGGGACTCAAGGCCCACGAGCAGTACTTC
.	few	TRBJ1-4	TRBV11-2	CASSFLNHRTTTNEKLFF	TGTGCCAGCAGCTTTTTGAACCACAGAACCACGACTAATGAAAAACTGTTTTTT
.	many	TRBJ1-4	TRBV7-6	CASQRSKEGYEKLFF	TGTGCCAGCCAAAGGAGCAAGGAGGGGTATGAAAAACTGTTTTTT
TRBD2	.	TRBJ2-1	TRBV7-9	CASSLPGGPSNEQFF	TGTGCCAGCAGCCTACCGGGGGGGCCCTCCAATGAGCAGTTCTTC
.	.	TRBJ2-7	TRBV28	CASHGPETYEQYF	TGTGCCAGCCATGGACCCGAAACCTACGAGCAGTACTTC
TRBD1	.	TRBJ2-7	TRBV20-1	CSVPGQDTYEQYF	TGCAGTGTTCCGGGACAGGATACCTACGAGCAGTACTTC
TRBD1	.	TRBJ1-5	TRBV20-1	CSARDLQQGRWQPQHF	TGCAGTGCTAGAGATCTCCAACAGGGGCGTTGGCAGCCCCAGCATTTT
TRBD1	.	TRBJ1-5	TRBV2	CASRGRGLFQPQHF	TGTGCCAGCAGGGGCAGGGGGCTATTCCAGCCCCAGCATTTT
.	.	TRBJ2-2	TRBV6-4	CASSDSQTGELFF	TGTGCCAGCAGTGACTCGCAGACCGGGGAGCTGTTTTTT
.	once	TRBJ2-5	TRBV29-1	CSVVQGSETQYF	TGCAGCGTTGTGCAGGGTAGCGAGACCCAGTACTTC
TRBD1	few	TRBJ1-2	TRBV7-8	CASSLSTDRARGYTF	TGTGCCAGCAGCTTATCAACAGACAGGGCGAGGGGCTACACCTTC
.	.	TRBJ2-2	TRBV5-1	CASRERTANTGELFF	TGCGCCAGCAGGGAGCGGACAGCGAACACCGGGGAGCTGTTTTTT
.	many	TRBJ1-1	TRBV7-9	CASSLAPGDTEAFF	TGTGCCAGCAGCTTAGCGCCAGGTGACACTGAAGCTTTCTTT
TRBD1	.	TRBJ2-7	TRBV12-3/TRBV12-4	CASRTGTGVNEQYF	TGTGCCAGCAGAACCGGGACAGGGGTTAACGAGCAGTACTTC
.	few	TRBJ2-2	TRBV12-5	CASGRLAGGYTGELFF	TGTGCTAGTGGTCGTCTGGCAGGGGGGTACACCGGGGAGCTGTTTTTT
.	.	TRBJ1-1	TRBV19	CASSIVWQARDAEAFF	TGTGCCAGTAGTATAGTTTGGCAGGCGAGGGATGCTGAAGCTTTCTTT
.	.	TRBJ2-3	TRBV18	CASSPGIDTQYF	TGTGCCAGCTCACCGGGGATAGATACGCAGTATTTT
.	few	TRBJ2-7	TRBV7-4	CASSLNRAKSSYEQYF	TGTGCCAGCAGCCTTAACAGGGCGAAGAGCTCCTACGAGCAGTACTTC
TRBD2	few	TRBJ2-3	TRBV2	CASSEELAGEADTQYF	TGTGCCAGCAGTGAAGAACTAGCGGGAGAAGCAGATACGCAGTATTTT